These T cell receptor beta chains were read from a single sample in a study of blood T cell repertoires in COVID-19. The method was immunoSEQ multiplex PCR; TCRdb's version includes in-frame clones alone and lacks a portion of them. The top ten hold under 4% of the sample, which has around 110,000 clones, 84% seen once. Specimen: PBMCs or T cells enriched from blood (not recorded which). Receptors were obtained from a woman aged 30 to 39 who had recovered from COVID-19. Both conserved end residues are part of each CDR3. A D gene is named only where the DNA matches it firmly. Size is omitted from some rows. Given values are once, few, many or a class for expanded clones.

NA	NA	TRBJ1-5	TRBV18	TGTGCCAGCTCACCGGGGGGTCAGCCCCAGCATTTT	CASSPGGQPQHF
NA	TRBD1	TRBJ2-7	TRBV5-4	TGTGCCAGCCGTAAGCTGGGACAGGGATCCTACGAGCAGTACTTC	CASRKLGQGSYEQYF
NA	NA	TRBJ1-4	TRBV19	TGTGCCAGTAGTTTGCCCCCGGAGGATGAAAAACTGTTTTTT	CASSLPPEDEKLFF
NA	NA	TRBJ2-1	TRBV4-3	TGCGCCAGCAGCCAAGTCGTGAGTGAGCAGTTCTTC	CASSQVVSEQFF
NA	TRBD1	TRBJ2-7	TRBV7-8	TGTGCCAGCAGCCAAAAGGGATCTCGGACAGGGACCTACGAGCAGTACTTC	CASSQKGSRTGTYEQYF
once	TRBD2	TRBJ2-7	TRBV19	TGTGCCAGTAGTACTTTAGCGGGGTCCTACGAGCAGTACTTC	CASSTLAGSYEQYF
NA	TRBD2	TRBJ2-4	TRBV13	TGTGCCAGCAGCCCCCGGGTAGCGGGAGTCCCGGGGGGCAAAAACATTCAGTACTTC	CASSPRVAGVPGGKNIQYF
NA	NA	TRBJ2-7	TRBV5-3	TGTGCCAGAAGCTACAGGGAAAGCTCCTACGAGCAGTACTTC	CARSYRESSYEQYF
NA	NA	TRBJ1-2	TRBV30	TGTGCCTGGAGTGTGCCTCCGGAGGGGTATGGCTACACCTTC	CAWSVPPEGYGYTF
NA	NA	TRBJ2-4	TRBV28	TGTGCCAGCAGTTTAGGGGACTCCCCGTGGGCCAAAAACATTCAGTACTTC	CASSLGDSPWAKNIQYF
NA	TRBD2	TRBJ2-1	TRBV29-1	TGCAGCGTTGGACTAGCGGGAGGTTCGAGATTTAGTGAGCAGTTCTTC	CSVGLAGGSRFSEQFF
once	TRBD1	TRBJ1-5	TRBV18	TGTGCCAGCTCACCCGGGTCAGGGGGAAATAGCAATCAGCCCCAGCATTTT	CASSPGSGGNSNQPQHF
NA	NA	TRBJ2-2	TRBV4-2	TGTGCCAGCAGCCAAGACCAGGCGAACACCGGGGAGCTGTTTTTT	CASSQDQANTGELFF
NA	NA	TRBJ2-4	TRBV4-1	TGCGCCAGCAGCCAAGTGCCGAGAATGGCCAAAAACATTCAGTACTTC	CASSQVPRMAKNIQYF
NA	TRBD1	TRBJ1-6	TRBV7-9	TGTGCCAGCAGCTCCCGCGGACAGGGAGGTGTAGTTTATTCACCCCTCCACTTT	CASSSRGQGGVVYSPLHF
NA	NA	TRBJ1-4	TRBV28	TGTGCCAGCAACTTCGGGGGGTCAGCGAATGAAAAACTGTTTTTT	CASNFGGSANEKLFF
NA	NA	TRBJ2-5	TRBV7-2	TGTGCCAGCAGCTTAGGCGGTAACCAAGAGACCCAGTACTTC	CASSLGGNQETQYF
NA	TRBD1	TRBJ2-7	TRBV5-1	TGCGCCAGCAGCCCTTCCCGGGACAGGGATAAGGGGCAGTACTTC	CASSPSRDRDKGQYF
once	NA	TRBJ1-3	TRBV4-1	TGCGCCAGCAGCCAATACGGGGGGACAACTGGAAACACCATATATTTT	CASSQYGGTTGNTIYF
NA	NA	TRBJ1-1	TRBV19	TGTGCCAGTAGTCAGGGGACGACTCAGCGGGCTTTCTTT	CASSQGTTQRAFF
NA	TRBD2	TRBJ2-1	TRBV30	TGTGCCTGGACCGGAGTAGCGGGAGATTACAATGAGCAGTTCTTC	CAWTGVAGDYNEQFF
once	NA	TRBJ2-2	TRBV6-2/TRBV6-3	TGTGCCAGCAGTTACTTACAGGGTGGGCCCGGGGAGCTGTTTTTT	CASSYLQGGPGELFF
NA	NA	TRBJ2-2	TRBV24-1	TGTGCCACCAGTGATTTGGGGGCTGGCACCGGGGAGCTGTTTTTT	CATSDLGAGTGELFF
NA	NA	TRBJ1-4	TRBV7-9	TGTGCCAGCAGTGGGGGGGCACTGTTTTTT	CASSGGALFF
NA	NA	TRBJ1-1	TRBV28	TGTGCCAGCAGTGCCATCGCGGGGTTGACTGAAGCTTTCTTT	CASSAIAGLTEAFF
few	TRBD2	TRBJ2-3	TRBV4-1	TGCGCCAGCAGCCAAGGAGCGGGAGGGGCAGATACGCAGTATTTT	CASSQGAGGADTQYF
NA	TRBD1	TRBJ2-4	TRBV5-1	TGCGCCAGCAGCCCCCGGACAGGGGGTGGGAAAAACATTCAGTACTTC	CASSPRTGGGKNIQYF
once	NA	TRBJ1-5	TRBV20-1	TGCAGTGCTAGTACCGGAGATCAGCCCCAGCATTTT	CSASTGDQPQHF
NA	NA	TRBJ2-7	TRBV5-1	TGCGCCAGCAGCTTGGGGCAGTACGAGCAGTACTTC	CASSLGQYEQYF
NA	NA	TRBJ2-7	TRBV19	TGTGCCAGTAGTAGCTACAGGGTAGGAGTCTACGAGCAGTACTTC	CASSSYRVGVYEQYF
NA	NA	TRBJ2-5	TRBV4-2	TGTGCCAGCAGCCAAGAGGCGGGGCTGCGAGAGACCCAGTACTTC	CASSQEAGLRETQYF
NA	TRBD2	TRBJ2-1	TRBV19	TGTGCCAGTAGTGCGGGAGGGCCTGGGTCCTACAATGAGCAGTTCTTC	CASSAGGPGSYNEQFF
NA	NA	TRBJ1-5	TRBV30	TGTGCCTGGAGTAGGAACAGGGCGAATCAGCCCCAGCATTTT	CAWSRNRANQPQHF
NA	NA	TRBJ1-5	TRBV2	TGTGCCAGCAGTGTGGAGGGTAGCAATCAGCCCCAGCATTTT	CASSVEGSNQPQHF
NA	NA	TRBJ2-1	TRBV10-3	TGTGCCATCAGTGATGGGGGCGGCTCTTACAATGAGCAGTTCTTC	CAISDGGGSYNEQFF
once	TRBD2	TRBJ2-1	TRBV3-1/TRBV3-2	TGTGCCAGCAGCCATCTCGGGACTAGCCTACGAGGGAATGAGCAGTTCTTC	CASSHLGTSLRGNEQFF
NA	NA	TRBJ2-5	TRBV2	TGTGCCAGCAGGGAGGCCCAAGAGACCCAGTACTTC	CASREAQETQYF
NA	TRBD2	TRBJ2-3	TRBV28	TGTGCCAGCAGTTCCGCGGGAGGAAGCACAGATACGCAGTATTTT	CASSSAGGSTDTQYF
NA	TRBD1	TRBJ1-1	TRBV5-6	TGTGCCAGCAGCAGGGACAGGTCGAACACTGAAGCTTTCTTT	CASSRDRSNTEAFF
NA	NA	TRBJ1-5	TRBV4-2	TGTGCCAGCAGCCAAGGGGAAGGGGGCAATCAGCCCCAGCATTTT	CASSQGEGGNQPQHF